Given below is one T cell receptor (beta chain) in context. Its antigen is unidentified. The germline CDR1 and CDR2 sequences are MDHEN and SYDVKM. The CDR3 is 15 amino acids. V lost 2 bases and J lost 4, with 14 bases in between. The sample is drawn from a study of CD8 T cell repertoires and HIV-1 epitope variants. On the study more broadly: An uncultured baseline aliquot held 1M T cells.

Assay: immunoSEQ multiplex PCR; the TCRdb copy retains only in-frame clones and omits some. The table shows 4,500 or so clones, with about 70% occurring only once. The clonotype originates from a male donor with HIV. Sequencing was carried out using cultured CD8+ T cells derived from PBMCs. V usage is TRBV28 and J usage is TRBJ2-5; a possible D gene is TRBD1 (6 bases). CDR3 in DNA: TGTGCCAGCAGTTTACGGACAGCTCTGGGAGAGACCCAGTACTTC. Amino acid sequence: CASSLRTALGETQYF.